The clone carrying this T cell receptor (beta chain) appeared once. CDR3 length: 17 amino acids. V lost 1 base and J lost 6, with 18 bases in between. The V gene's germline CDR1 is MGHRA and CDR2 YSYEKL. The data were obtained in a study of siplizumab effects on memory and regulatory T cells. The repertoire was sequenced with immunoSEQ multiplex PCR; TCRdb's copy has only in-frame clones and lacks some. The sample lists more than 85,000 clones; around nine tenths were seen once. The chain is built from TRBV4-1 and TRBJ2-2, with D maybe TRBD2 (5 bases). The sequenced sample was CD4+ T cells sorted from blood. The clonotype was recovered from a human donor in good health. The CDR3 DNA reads TGCGCCAGCAGCCAAGCGCGGGTGTCCCCCTTCGCCGGGGAGCTGTTTTTT. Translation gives CASSQARVSPFAGELFF.